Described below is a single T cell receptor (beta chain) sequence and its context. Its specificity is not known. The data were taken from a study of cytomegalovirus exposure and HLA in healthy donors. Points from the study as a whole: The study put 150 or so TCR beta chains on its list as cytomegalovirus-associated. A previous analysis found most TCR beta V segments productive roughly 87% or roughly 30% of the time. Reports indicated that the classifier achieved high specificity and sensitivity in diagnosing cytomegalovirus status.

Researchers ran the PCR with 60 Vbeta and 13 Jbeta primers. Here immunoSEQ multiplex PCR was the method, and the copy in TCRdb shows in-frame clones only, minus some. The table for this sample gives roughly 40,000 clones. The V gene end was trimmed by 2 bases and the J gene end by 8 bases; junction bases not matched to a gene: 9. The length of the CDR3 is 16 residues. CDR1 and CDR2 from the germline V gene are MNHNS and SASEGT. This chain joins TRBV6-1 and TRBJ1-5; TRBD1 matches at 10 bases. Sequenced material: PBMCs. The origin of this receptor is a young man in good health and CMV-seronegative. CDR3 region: CASSETGQGFREPQHF. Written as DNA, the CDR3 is TGTGCCAGCAGTGAAACGGGACAGGGGTTCAGGGAGCCCCAGCATTTT.